This passage covers 8 T cell receptor beta chains from one sample sequenced in a study of T cell changes during pregnancy in multiple sclerosis. Produced via immunoSEQ multiplex PCR; TCRdb's table is partial and in-frame only. The repertoire holds tens of thousands of clones, with about 96% as singletons. The specimen comprised CD8+ T cells from peripheral blood mononuclear cells, sampled after pregnancy. These receptor sequences come from a female donor with multiple sclerosis, enrolled in a pregnancy study.

J is TRBJ2-7 and V is TRBV28, with 7 bases fitting TRBD1. Per the germline V gene, CDR1 is MDHEN and CDR2 is SYDVKM. The J segment lost 2 bases and the V segment lost 6 bases, leaving 16 bases of the junction unmatched. The CDR3 extends over 17 amino acids. The CDR3 is CASSPPLGQDITYEQYF. The DNA of the CDR3 is TGTGCCAGCAGCCCCCCTTTAGGACAGGATATCACCTACGAGCAGTACTTC.

The J gene is TRBJ2-1, the V gene TRBV6-5, with 13 bases aligning to TRBD2. Germline V CDR1 and CDR2: MNHEY, SVGAGI. The CDR3 loop spans 13 amino acids. Trimming cost V 8 bases and J 7 bases; bases outside gene matches: 2. The CDR3 DNA is TGTGCCAGCGGACTAGCGGGGGAGAATGAGCAGTTCTTC. Its protein is CASGLAGENEQFF.

There are a few counts of this clone. This chain links TRBV2 with TRBJ1-1; tentatively, D is TRBD1 (5 bases). CDR3 length: 12 residues. CDR1 is SNHLY and CDR2 is FYNNEI in the germline V gene. With 9 bases removed from V and 4 bases from J, the gap between germline ends came to 12 bases. The CDR3 loop is CARAWGGTEAFF. CDR3 bases: TGTGCCAGGGCGTGGGGCGGCACTGAAGCTTTCTTT.

This chain joins TRBV28 and TRBJ1-5; unclear D gene. Germline assignment: CDR1 MDHEN and CDR2 SYDVKM. The CDR3 covers 14 residues. V lost 5 bases, J lost 6 bases, and 14 bases lay in between. The CDR3 DNA reads as TGTGCCAGCAGTCTCGGAGGAGAGGGTCAGCCCCAGCATTTT. Protein sequence: CASSLGGEGQPQHF.

The chain combines TRBV27 with TRBJ1-4; D ambiguous. The length of the CDR3 is 15 residues. Germline values: CDR1 MNHEY, CDR2 SMNVEV (reference sequence). V lost 2 bases and J 7 bases, leaving 14 bases between the germline ends. The CDR3 region has the DNA TGTGCCAGCAGTTTAAGTATGAGGGTTAGTGAAAAACTGTTTTTT. It yields the protein CASSLSMRVSEKLFF.

The chain uses TRBV15 and TRBJ2-1, with 14 bases lining up with TRBD2. V was pared by 4 bases and J by 5 bases, with 1 base of the junction left unmatched. Per the germline V gene, CDR1 is LNHNV and CDR2 is YYDKDF (reference sequence). The CDR3 is 15 amino acids. The DNA of the CDR3 is TGTGCCACCAGCATGGGACTAGCGGGAGACAATGAGCAGTTCTTC. It is translated as CATSMGLAGDNEQFF.

This clone was seen just once. The rearrangement uses TRBV27 and TRBJ1-2, with a possible D match to TRBD1 (6 bases). V lost 4 bases and J 8 bases, leaving 14 bases between the germline ends. The V gene's germline CDR1 is MNHEY and CDR2 SMNVEV (reference sequence). This CDR3 is 13 amino acids long. DNA for the CDR3: TGTGCCAGCAGTTGGGACAACGGGGCCGGCTACACCTTC. Translating gives CASSWDNGAGYTF.

This clone was found a few times. The chain carries TRBV4-3 and TRBJ2-1; TRBD2 matches at 7 bases. Germline loops: CDR1 LGHNA, CDR2 YSLEER. The CDR3 contains 17 residues. J was trimmed by 2 bases and V by 0 bases; bases with no gene match: 7. The DNA for the CDR3 is TGCGCCAGCAGCCAAGATTCGGGCGGGAGCCCCTACAATGAGCAGTTCTTC. This sequence encodes CASSQDSGGSPYNEQFF.